One and the same sample provided the 22 T cell receptor beta chains below, sequenced in a study of vaccination effects on CD4 cells after COVID-19. Profiling relied on immunoSEQ multiplex PCR, and the TCRdb table lists in-frame clones only, not all of them. The sample has about 73,000 clones, 73% seen once; the top ten hold about 2.5%. Following a roughly 9-day culture, CD4+ T cells were purified. Either the BNT162b2 or mRNA-1273 vaccine was given to participants in two doses. Their recognized antigens are unknown. The material sequenced was CD4+ T cells from PBMCs cultured without peptide, taken after COVID-19 vaccination. The origin of the receptors is a human donor who received a COVID-19 vaccine.

This clone has a handful of counts. The rearrangement uses TRBV7-3 and TRBJ2-2, with D unclear. The germline CDR1 and CDR2 sequences are SGHTA and FQGTGA. The CDR3 is 19 amino acids. Trimming took 1 base from V and 6 from J, leaving 24 bases between them. For the CDR3, the DNA is TGTGCCAGCAGCTTAAAATATGAAAGCCCTCCGGGTAGCCCCGGGGAGCTGTTTTTT. Residues: CASSLKYESPPGSPGELFF. Combining the CDR3 with reference TRBV7-3 and TRBJ2-2 gives the whole variable domain GAGVSQTPSNKVTEKGKYVELRCDPISGHTALYWYRQSLGQGPEFLIYFQGTGAADDSGLPNDRFFAVRPEGSVSTLKIQRTERGDSAVYLCASSLKYESPPGSPGELFFGEGSRLTVL.

The genes are TRBV6-2 or TRBV6-3 and TRBJ2-1; weak D call: TRBD2 (6 bases). Trimming took 1 base from V and 0 from J, leaving 13 bases between them. The CDR3 consists of 17 residues. The germline gives CDR1 MNHEY, CDR2 SVGEGT. CDR3 sequence reads: CASSYFSGGRSYNEQFF. As DNA, the CDR3 is TGTGCCAGCAGTTACTTTTCCGGGGGTCGCTCCTACAATGAGCAGTTCTTC.

J is TRBJ1-2 and V is TRBV18; 9 bases are a match to TRBD1. Germline CDR1 and CDR2: KGHSH and LQKENI. The CDR3 runs to 13 residues. V lost 5 bases to trimming and J lost 4 bases; unmatched junction nucleotides: 2. CDR3 loop: CASSVDRGYGYTF. The CDR3 nucleotides read TGTGCCAGCTCAGTGGACAGGGGCTATGGCTACACCTTC.

The chain employs TRBV6-5 and TRBJ2-5; TRBD1 matches 8 bases. Per the germline V gene, CDR1 is MNHEY and CDR2 is SVGAGI. J was trimmed by 5 bases and V by 8 bases; bases with no gene match: 10. The CDR3 covers 14 residues. The CDR3 sequence is CASRLRGRRETQYF. The CDR3 nucleotides read TGTGCCAGCCGCCTCAGGGGGCGCAGGGAGACCCAGTACTTC.

The chain uses TRBV5-4 and TRBJ2-7; D gene ambiguous. Trimming removed 4 bases from V and 3 bases from J, with 11 bases in between. Germline values: CDR1 SGHNT, CDR2 YYREEE (reference sequence). There are 13 residues in the CDR3. The DNA of the CDR3 is TGTGCCAGCAGCATTAAGGGCCACTACGAGCAGTACGTC. Amino acids: CASSIKGHYEQYV.

This chain connects TRBV6-6 to TRBJ1-5, with D possibly matching TRBD1 (6 bases). In germline, CDR1 is MNHNY, CDR2 SVGAGI (reference sequence). V lost 6 bases, J lost 1 base, and 13 bases lay in between. The CDR3 runs to 15 residues. The CDR3 sequence: CASRIQGRSNQPQHF. The CDR3, as DNA: TGTGCCAGCAGAATACAGGGTCGGAGCAATCAGCCCCAGCATTTT.

The chain carries TRBV5-1 and TRBJ2-2; possibly TRBD2 for D (5 bases). Trimming removed 0 bases at V and 0 bases at J, with 9 bases between. This CDR3 has 16 amino acids. The V gene's germline CDR1 is SGHRS and CDR2 YFSETQ. The CDR3, as DNA: TGCGCCAGCAGCTTGGTCATCGGGGCGAACACCGGGGAGCTGTTTTTT. Protein sequence: CASSLVIGANTGELFF.

This clone was counted a few times. The J gene is TRBJ2-2, the V gene TRBV9; D call uncertain. V was trimmed by 0 bases and J by 1 base, leaving 10 bases between them. From germline, CDR1 is SGDLS and CDR2 YYNGEE. This CDR3 is 16 amino acids long. The CDR3 spells CASSVVPGLNTGELFF. CDR3 coding DNA: TGTGCCAGCAGCGTAGTCCCGGGTCTGAACACCGGGGAGCTGTTTTTT.

J is TRBJ1-2 and V is TRBV4-1, with 8 bases aligning to TRBD1. The CDR3 totals 17 residues. Germline V gene lookup returns CDR1 MGHRA and CDR2 YSYEKL. The trim removed 4 bases at V and 2 bases at J, leaving 12 bases unmatched. For the CDR3, the DNA is TGCGCCAGCAGCCCTCGACAGGGGCCCAACCAAAACTATGGCTACACCTTC. It translates to CASSPRQGPNQNYGYTF.

This sequence joins TRBV5-1 and TRBJ1-2; unclear D gene. Germline CDR1 is SGHRS and CDR2 is YFSETQ. The CDR3 runs 13 residues. Trimming shortened V by 0 bases and J by 3 bases, and 6 bases separated the two germline ends. The CDR3 spells CASSLDGDYGYTF. CDR3 DNA: TGCGCCAGCAGCTTGGACGGGGACTATGGCTACACCTTC.

The chain combines TRBV7-2 with TRBJ1-2, with D tentatively TRBD1 (6 bases). V lost 5 bases, J lost 2 bases, and 24 bases lay in between. The CDR3 loop spans 18 amino acids. Germline V CDR1 and CDR2: SGHTA, FQGNSA. CDR3 sequence reads: CASSQVLYPRQGNYGYTF. DNA of the CDR3: TGTGCCAGCAGCCAAGTATTATACCCCCGGCAGGGGAACTATGGCTACACCTTC.

The rearrangement uses TRBV7-7 and TRBJ2-2; D gene uncertain. There are 12 residues in the CDR3. V lost 10 bases and J 0 bases, leaving 6 bases between the germline ends. Germline values: CDR1 SSHAT, CDR2 FNYEAQ (reference sequence). This chain's CDR3 is CATPTNTGELFF. CDR3 coding DNA: TGTGCCACCCCCACGAACACCGGGGAGCTGTTTTTT.

The chain joins TRBV30 to TRBJ1-4; D is undetermined. V was clipped by 3 bases and J by 6 bases, with 8 bases between them. This CDR3 has 12 amino acids. Germline V CDR1 and CDR2: GTSNPN, SVGIG (reference sequence). DNA of the CDR3: TGTGCCTGGAGCCGCTCCTATGAAAAACTGTTTTTT. This sequence encodes CAWSRSYEKLFF.

This clone was seen a handful of times. The chain links TRBV4-1 to TRBJ2-1, with 14 bases matching TRBD2. The CDR3 sequence is 17 residues long. J was trimmed by 9 bases and V by 1 base; bases with no gene match: 8. Germline CDR1 reads MGHRA; CDR2 reads YSYEKL. The CDR3 loop is CASSQVRLAGGLGEQFF. CDR3 bases: TGCGCCAGCAGCCAAGTCCGACTAGCGGGGGGGCTAGGTGAGCAGTTCTTC.

J is TRBJ2-5 and V is TRBV5-4, with D hard to call. Germline V gene sequence: CDR1 SGHNT, CDR2 YYREEE (reference sequence). The CDR3 is 16 residues long. Trimming removed 0 bases at V and 0 bases at J, with 12 bases between. In DNA, the CDR3 is TGTGCCAGCAGCTTGGGAGGACCTGCGTACCAAGAGACCCAGTACTTC. Translation: CASSLGGPAYQETQYF.

The rearrangement uses TRBV19 and TRBJ1-4, with D unresolved. The V end was cut by 11 bases, the J end by 0 bases, with 10 bases between. Germline V CDR1 and CDR2: LNHDA, SQIVND (reference sequence). The CDR3 extends over 13 amino acids. DNA for the CDR3: TGTGCCTCCCGCCGGGCAACTAATGAAAAACTGTTTTTT. The encoded protein is CASRRATNEKLFF.

The chain has TRBV19 and TRBJ2-1, with 9 positions matching TRBD2. CDR3 length: 15 residues. The V gene end was trimmed by 2 bases and the J gene end by 3 bases; junction bases not matched to a gene: 2. Germline V gene data show CDR1 as LNHDA and CDR2 as SQIVND (reference sequence). CDR3 protein: CASSIRLAVYNEQFF. In DNA, the CDR3 is TGTGCCAGTAGTATAAGACTAGCGGTCTACAATGAGCAGTTCTTC.

DNA for the CDR3: TGCAGTGCCCCGCTCTACGAGCAGTACGTC. It encodes CSAPLYEQYV. The chain couples TRBV20-1 to TRBJ2-7; no clear D. Trimming left V 6 bases short and J 3 bases short, with 6 bases between. The CDR3 covers 10 residues. The germline V gene has CDR1 DFQATT and CDR2 SNEGSKA (reference sequence).

The chain combines TRBV5-1 with TRBJ2-1, with a possible D match to TRBD2 (6 bases). CDR1 SGHRS and CDR2 YFSETQ come from the germline V gene. CDR3 length equals 15 residues. V was shortened by 1 base and J by 9 bases, with 17 bases between the two germline ends. The CDR3 coding sequence is TGCGCCAGCAGCTTGATCTCCCCGGACGGGGGTGAGCAGTTCTTC. It specifies CASSLISPDGGEQFF.

The rearrangement uses TRBV19 and TRBJ1-5, with 9 bases fitting TRBD1. The J segment lost 4 bases and the V segment lost 4 bases, leaving 5 bases of the junction unmatched. From germline, CDR1 is LNHDA and CDR2 SQIVND (reference sequence). The CDR3 sequence is 15 residues long. CDR3 in DNA: TGTGCCAGTAGTAGCCGGGACAGGGAAAATCAGCCCCAGCATTTT. Protein product: CASSSRDRENQPQHF.

This clone was seen a handful of times. The genes are TRBV30 and TRBJ1-1; D might be TRBD1 (6 bases). The V end lost 0 bases, the J end lost 11 bases, and 13 bases lay between the germline ends. The length of the CDR3 is 12 residues. CDR1 is GTSNPN and CDR2 is SVGIG in the germline V gene (reference sequence). This CDR3 reads CAWSVPGAYAFF. The CDR3 DNA sequence: TGTGCCTGGAGTGTACCGGGGGCGTATGCTTTCTTT.

The V gene is TRBV7-9, the J gene TRBJ1-4; D ambiguous. Trimming removed 2 bases from V and 0 bases from J, with 10 bases in between. Germline CDR1 and CDR2: SEHNR and FQNEAQ (reference sequence). CDR3 length: 16 residues. Here the CDR3 reads CASSLLITATNEKLFF. DNA of the CDR3: TGTGCCAGCAGCTTACTCATCACAGCAACTAATGAAAAACTGTTTTTT.